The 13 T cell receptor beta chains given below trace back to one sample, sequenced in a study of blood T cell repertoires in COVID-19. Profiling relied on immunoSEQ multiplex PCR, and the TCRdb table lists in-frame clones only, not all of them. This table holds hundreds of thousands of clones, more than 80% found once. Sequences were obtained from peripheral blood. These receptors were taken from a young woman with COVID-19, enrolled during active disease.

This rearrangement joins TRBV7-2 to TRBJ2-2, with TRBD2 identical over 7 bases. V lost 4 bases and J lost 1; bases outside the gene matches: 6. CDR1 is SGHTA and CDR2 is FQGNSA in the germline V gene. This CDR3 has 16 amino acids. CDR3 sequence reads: CASSSTTGGNTGELFF. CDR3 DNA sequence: TGTGCCAGCAGCTCTACCACGGGAGGGAACACCGGGGAGCTGTTTTTT.

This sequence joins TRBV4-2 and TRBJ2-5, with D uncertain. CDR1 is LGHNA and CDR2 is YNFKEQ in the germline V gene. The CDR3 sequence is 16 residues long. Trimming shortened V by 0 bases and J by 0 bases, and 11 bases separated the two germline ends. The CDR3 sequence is CASSQDYGQHQETQYF. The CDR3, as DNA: TGTGCCAGCAGCCAAGACTATGGGCAGCACCAAGAGACCCAGTACTTC.

CDR3 sequence reads: CASSEKADRGGTF. The CDR3 nucleotides are TGTGCCAGCAGTGAAAAGGCGGACAGGGGCGGCACCTTC. The chain carries TRBV6-1 and TRBJ1-2, with TRBD1 matching 9 bases. Trimming took 2 bases from V and 13 from J; bases not matched to a gene: 8. This CDR3 contains 13 residues. The germline gives CDR1 MNHNS, CDR2 SASEGT.

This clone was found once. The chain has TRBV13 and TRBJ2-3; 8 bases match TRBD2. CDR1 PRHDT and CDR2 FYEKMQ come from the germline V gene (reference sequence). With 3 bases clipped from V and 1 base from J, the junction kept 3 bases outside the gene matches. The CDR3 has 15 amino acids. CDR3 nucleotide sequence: TGTGCCAGCAGCTTGACGACTAGCGGCACAGATACGCAGTATTTT. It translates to CASSLTTSGTDTQYF. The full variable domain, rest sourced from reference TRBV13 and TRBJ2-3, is AAGVIQSPRHLIKEKRETATLKCYPIPRHDTVYWYQQGPGQDPQFLISFYEKMQSDKGSIPDRFSAQQFSDYHSELNMSSLELGDSALYFCASSLTTSGTDTQYFGPGTRLTVL.

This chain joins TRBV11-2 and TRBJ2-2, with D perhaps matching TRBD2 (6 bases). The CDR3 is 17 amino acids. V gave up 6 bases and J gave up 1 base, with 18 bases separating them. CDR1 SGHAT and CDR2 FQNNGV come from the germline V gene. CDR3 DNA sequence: TGTGCCAGCAGTACCGAGAGGTTCGGGGGGAACACCGGGGAGCTGTTTTTT. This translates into CASSTERFGGNTGELFF. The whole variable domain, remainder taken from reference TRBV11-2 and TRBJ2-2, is EAGVAQSPRYKIIEKRQSVAFWCNPISGHATLYWYQQILGQGPKLLIQFQNNGVVDDSQLPKDRFSAERLKGVDSTLKIQPAKLEDSAVYLCASSTERFGGNTGELFFGEGSRLTVL.

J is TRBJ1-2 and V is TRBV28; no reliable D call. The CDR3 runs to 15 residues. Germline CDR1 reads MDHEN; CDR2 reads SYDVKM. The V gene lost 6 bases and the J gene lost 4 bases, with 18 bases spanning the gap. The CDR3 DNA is TGTGCCAGCAGCTCCCTCGGAGGGAATGTCTATGGCTACACCTTC. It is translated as CASSSLGGNVYGYTF.

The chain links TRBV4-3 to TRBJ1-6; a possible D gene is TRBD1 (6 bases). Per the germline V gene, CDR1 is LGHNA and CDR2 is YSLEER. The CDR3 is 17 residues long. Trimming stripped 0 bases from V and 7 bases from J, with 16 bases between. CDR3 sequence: CASSQEPAAGGNSPLHF. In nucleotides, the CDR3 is TGCGCCAGCAGCCAAGAGCCGGCGGCGGGGGGCAATTCACCCCTCCACTTT.

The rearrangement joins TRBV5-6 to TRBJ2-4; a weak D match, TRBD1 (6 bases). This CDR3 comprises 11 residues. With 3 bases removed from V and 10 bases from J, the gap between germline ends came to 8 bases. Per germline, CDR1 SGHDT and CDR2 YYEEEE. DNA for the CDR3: TGTGCCAGCAGCTCCCAGGGGATTCAGTACTTC. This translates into CASSSQGIQYF.

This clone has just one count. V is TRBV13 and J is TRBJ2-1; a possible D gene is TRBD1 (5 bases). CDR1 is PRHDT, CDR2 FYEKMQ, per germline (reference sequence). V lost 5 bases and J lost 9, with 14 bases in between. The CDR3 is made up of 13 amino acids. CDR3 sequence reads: CASSPVSRGEQFF. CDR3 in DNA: TGTGCCAGCAGCCCTGTTTCAAGGGGTGAGCAGTTCTTC. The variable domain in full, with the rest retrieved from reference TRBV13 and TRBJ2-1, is AAGVIQSPRHLIKEKRETATLKCYPIPRHDTVYWYQQGPGQDPQFLISFYEKMQSDKGSIPDRFSAQQFSDYHSELNMSSLELGDSALYFCASSPVSRGEQFFGPGTRLTVL.

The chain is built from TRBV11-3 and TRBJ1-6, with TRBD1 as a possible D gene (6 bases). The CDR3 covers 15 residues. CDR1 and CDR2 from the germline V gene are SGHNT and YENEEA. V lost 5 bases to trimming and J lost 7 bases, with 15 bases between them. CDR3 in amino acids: CASSPSTGLNSPLHF. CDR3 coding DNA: TGTGCCAGCAGCCCCAGCACAGGGCTAAATTCACCCCTCCACTTT.

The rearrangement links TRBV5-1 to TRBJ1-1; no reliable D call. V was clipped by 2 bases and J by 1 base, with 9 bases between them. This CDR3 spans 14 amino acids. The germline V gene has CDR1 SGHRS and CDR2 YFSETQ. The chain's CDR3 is CASSFGVKNTEAFF. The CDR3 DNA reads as TGCGCCAGCAGCTTCGGAGTGAAGAACACTGAAGCTTTCTTT. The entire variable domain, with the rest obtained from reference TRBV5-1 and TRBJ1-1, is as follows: KAGVTQTPRYLIKTRGQQVTLSCSPISGHRSVSWYQQTPGQGLQFLFEYFSETQRNKGNFPGRFSGRQFSNSRSEMNVSTLELGDSALYLCASSFGVKNTEAFFGQGTRLTVV.

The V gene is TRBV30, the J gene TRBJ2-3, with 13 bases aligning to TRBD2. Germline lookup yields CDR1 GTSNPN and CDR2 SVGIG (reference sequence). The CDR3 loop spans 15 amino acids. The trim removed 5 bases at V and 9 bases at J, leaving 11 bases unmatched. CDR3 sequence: CAWAPGLAGVGTQYF. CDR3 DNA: TGTGCCTGGGCCCCTGGACTAGCGGGAGTAGGAACGCAGTATTTT.

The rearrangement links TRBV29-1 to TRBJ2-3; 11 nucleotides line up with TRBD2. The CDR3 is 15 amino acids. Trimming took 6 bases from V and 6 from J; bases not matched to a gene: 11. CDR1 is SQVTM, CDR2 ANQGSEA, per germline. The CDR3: CSVGTSGVVGDTQYF. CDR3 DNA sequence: TGCAGCGTCGGGACTAGCGGAGTAGTTGGCGATACGCAGTATTTT.